The clone carrying this T cell receptor beta chain was counted a few times. No antigen is known for it. These data originate in a study of blood T cells in healthy people across ages. The study's findings and limits: Versus aged donors, long-lived donors had higher diversity and more naive CD4+ cells. Strong correlation linked observed beta diversity and percent naive T cells. Diversity estimates from one million T cells were considered underestimates.

The CDR3 spans 16 residues. From germline, CDR1 is MNHEY and CDR2 SVGAGI. The ends lost 6 bases at V and 4 bases at J; junction bases unmatched: 10. It was with a sample-barcoded 5' primer and a J-beta primer mix that a second PCR of about 7 to 12 cycles was run. TCRdb independently ran MiXCR on the 5' RACE reads; one entry per CDR3 protein. The sample contains 1.5 million to 2 million distinct CDR3 sequences, about 39% of which appear only once. The chain has TRBV6-5 and TRBJ1-1, with 11 bases that match TRBD1. The TCR originated in a human donor in good health. The sequencing sample was made of blood. The CDR3 reads CASSRSPGTGGTEAFF. In nucleotides, the CDR3 is TGTGCCAGCAGCCGTTCCCCAGGGACAGGGGGCACTGAAGCTTTCTTT.